This TCR beta chain was recorded in a study of T cell repertoires in cytomegalovirus infection. Turning to the study itself: Public TCR beta signatures indicated both CMV infection and matching HLA type. Study findings and constraints: In two of eight donors, the top clonotype was HLA-C-restricted CMV-specific.

This clonotype was seen only a few times. Its antigen is still unknown. This CDR3 region has 21 residues. Germline V gives CDR1 LGHNA, CDR2 YNFKEQ. V shed 1 base and J shed 0 bases, with 22 bases lying between them. MiXCR, applied by TCRdb to the reads, yields one record per CDR3 protein. The sample includes about 770,000 distinct CDR3 sequences, almost 30% of them seen just once. The source was cultured CD8+ T cells from PBMCs, collected from culture after CMV antigen stimulation. This sequence originates from a human donor in good health (CMV status not recorded). Some clones in this sample may be carry-over from other donors' samples. The chain joins TRBV4-2 to TRBJ1-6; D is unresolved. This CDR3 reads CASSQASRWLSVSSYNSPLHF. CDR3 sequence (DNA): TGTGCCAGCAGCCAAGCGTCCCGATGGCTTAGTGTTAGCTCCTATAATTCACCCCTCCACTTT.